Listed here are 19 T cell receptor beta chains from one sample, sequenced in a study of blood T cell repertoires in COVID-19. Profiling relied on immunoSEQ multiplex PCR, and the TCRdb table lists in-frame clones only, not all of them. Of hundreds of thousands of clones detected, approximately 86% appear once; the ten largest clones hold around 2.1%. Sample: peripheral blood. The receptors were gathered from a woman aged 25 to 39 who had recovered from COVID-19.

This clone has a count of ten or more. V is TRBV28 and J is TRBJ1-1; TRBD1 might be the D (5 bases). The CDR3 loop spans 17 amino acids. V was shortened by 3 bases and J by 0 bases, with 17 bases between the two germline ends. Looked up from germline, CDR1 is MDHEN and CDR2 is SYDVKM. CDR3 loop: CASSFLPGANMNTEAFF. In nucleotides, the CDR3 is TGTGCCAGCAGTTTTTTACCTGGGGCCAACATGAACACTGAAGCTTTCTTT.

The genes are TRBV7-9 and TRBJ1-1, with 7 bases lining up with TRBD1. Germline lookup yields CDR1 SEHNR and CDR2 FQNEAQ (reference sequence). V dropped 1 base and J dropped 6; count of bases not matched to a gene: 8. CDR3 length: 15 amino acids. CDR3 sequence: CASSLEGAWIAEAFF. In DNA, the CDR3 is TGTGCCAGCAGCTTAGAGGGGGCGTGGATCGCTGAAGCTTTCTTT.

The chain couples TRBV6-5 to TRBJ2-1; 8 bases map to TRBD2. The germline gives CDR1 MNHEY, CDR2 SVGAGI. V shed 5 bases and J 0 bases; nucleotides not matched to a gene: 3. The CDR3 is 15 amino acids. In nucleotides, the CDR3 is TGTGCCAGCAGTCCGGGGGGGGGCTCCTACAATGAGCAGTTCTTC. As protein: CASSPGGGSYNEQFF.

The chain has TRBV6-1 and TRBJ2-7; perhaps TRBD1 as D (5 bases). In germline, CDR1 is MNHNS, CDR2 SASEGT. The CDR3 length is 15 residues. The ends were cut back, 2 bases at V and 3 bases at J, with 14 bases in the middle. The CDR3 coding sequence is TGTGCCAGCAGTGAATCAGGGCAGGTACTCTACGAGCAGTACTTC. Protein: CASSESGQVLYEQYF.

The V call is TRBV11-2, the J call TRBJ2-3, with D perhaps TRBD2 (6 bases). This CDR3 contains 15 residues. The germline V gene encodes CDR1 SGHAT and CDR2 FQNNGV. The V and J ends lost 6 bases and 0 bases respectively, with 13 bases between them. CDR3 bases: TGTGCCAGCAGTCTTCTAGGGACTAGCACAGATACGCAGTATTTT. This sequence encodes CASSLLGTSTDTQYF.

The rearrangement joins TRBV14 to TRBJ2-1, with TRBD2 identical over 7 bases. There are 14 residues in the CDR3. Losses at the gene ends were 3 bases for V and 6 bases for J; bases not matched to a gene: 5. In germline, CDR1 is SGHDN, CDR2 FVKESK. This chain's CDR3 is CASSHQVAGNEQFF. In DNA form, the CDR3 reads TGTGCCAGCAGCCACCAGGTAGCGGGCAATGAGCAGTTCTTC.

This clone came up once. The rearrangement joins TRBV29-1 to TRBJ2-1; 7 positions match TRBD1. Germline V gives CDR1 SQVTM, CDR2 ANQGSEA. CDR3 length: 13 amino acids. V lost 4 bases and J lost 6; bases outside the gene matches: 6. Written as DNA, the CDR3 is TGCAGCGTTGCCCGGGACAGTCGCAATGAGCAGTTCTTC. Protein sequence: CSVARDSRNEQFF.

The V and J genes are TRBV6-2 or TRBV6-3 and TRBJ2-5; 8 nucleotides line up with TRBD2. This CDR3 has 14 residues. V lost 2 bases and J lost 5; bases outside the gene matches: 4. Germline V gene data show CDR1 as MNHEY and CDR2 as SVGEGT. CDR3 region: CASSYPGGVETQYF. CDR3 nucleotides: TGTGCCAGCAGTTACCCGGGAGGGGTGGAGACCCAGTACTTC.

The V call is TRBV24-1, the J call TRBJ2-1; TRBD1 agrees at 12 bases. Germline V gene data show CDR1 as KGHDR and CDR2 as SFDVKD. V shed 4 bases and J 1 base; nucleotides not matched to a gene: 7. The CDR3 covers 18 residues. In DNA form, the CDR3 reads TGTGCCACCAGTGACTCGAGGGGACAGGGGGCTTCCTACAATGAGCAGTTCTTC. It yields the protein CATSDSRGQGASYNEQFF.

This chain uses TRBV6-5 with TRBJ1-1, with 7 bases identical to TRBD1. The CDR3 is made up of 14 amino acids. The V and J ends lost 6 bases and 1 base, in that order; junction bases with no gene match: 5. Germline V CDR1 and CDR2: MNHEY, SVGAGI. CDR3 sequence: CASRLNRGNTEAFF. The DNA for the CDR3 is TGTGCCAGCAGACTTAACAGGGGGAACACTGAAGCTTTCTTT.

The chain carries TRBV5-5 and TRBJ1-1, with unresolved D. There are 11 residues in the CDR3. The V end was cut by 2 bases, the J end by 4 bases, with 3 bases between. Germline values: CDR1 SGHKS, CDR2 YYEKEE (reference sequence). The CDR3 loop is CASSFSTEAFF. Here the CDR3 DNA reads TGTGCCAGCAGCTTTAGCACTGAAGCTTTCTTT.

This chain joins TRBV4-1 and TRBJ2-1, with 14 bases lining up with TRBD2. Germline CDR1 and CDR2: MGHRA and YSYEKL. The ends lost 3 bases at V and 10 bases at J; junction bases unmatched: 8. This CDR3 has 16 amino acids. CDR3 nucleotide sequence: TGCGCCAGCAGCCATACCGGGACTAGCGGGGGAAAAGAGCAGTTCTTC. It is translated as CASSHTGTSGGKEQFF.

The rearrangement links TRBV5-4 to TRBJ2-3; 7 nucleotides line up with TRBD1. Germline V gene data show CDR1 as SGHNT and CDR2 as YYREEE (reference sequence). J lost 2 bases, V lost 2 bases, and 5 bases had no gene match. CDR3 length equals 15 residues. The CDR3 DNA sequence: TGTGCCAGCAGCTTAGCCACAGGGGCCACAGATACGCAGTATTTT. Protein product: CASSLATGATDTQYF.

This chain connects TRBV5-6 to TRBJ1-1, with TRBD1 as a possible D gene (5 bases). The V end was cut by 4 bases, the J end by 6 bases, with 31 bases between. Germline-derived CDR1 and CDR2 are SGHDT and YYEEEE. This CDR3 spans 19 amino acids. CDR3 amino acids: CASSALFRQGTTSSAEAFF. CDR3 nucleotides: TGTGCCAGCAGCGCACTTTTTCGGCAGGGAACTACCTCTAGCGCTGAAGCTTTCTTT.

This chain links TRBV19 with TRBJ1-1; 10 positions match TRBD1. Germline V gives CDR1 LNHDA, CDR2 SQIVND (reference sequence). The CDR3 loop spans 15 amino acids. The ends lost 8 bases at V and 4 bases at J; junction bases unmatched: 10. CDR3 in amino acids: CASRPGQGLATEAFF. In DNA form, the CDR3 reads TGTGCCAGTCGACCGGGACAGGGGCTGGCCACTGAAGCTTTCTTT.

The J gene is TRBJ2-3, the V gene TRBV30, with 9 nucleotides matching TRBD2. CDR1 is GTSNPN, CDR2 SVGIG, per germline (reference sequence). J lost 3 bases, V lost 4 bases, and 5 bases had no gene match. This CDR3 region has 14 residues. The CDR3 DNA sequence: TGTGCCTGGATTATAAGCGGGGGGACAGATACGCAGTATTTT. Encoded protein: CAWIISGGTDTQYF.

The chain joins TRBV30 to TRBJ1-1; TRBD1 aligns across 7 bases. V trimming: 2 bases; J trimming: 5 bases; junction bases outside the gene matches: 11. Germline CDR1 GTSNPN, CDR2 SVGIG (reference sequence). CDR3 length equals 15 residues. The DNA of the CDR3 is TGTGCCTGGAGTTTGCCCAGGGGGATAGGGACTGAAGCTTTCTTT. This sequence encodes CAWSLPRGIGTEAFF.

This chain's CDR3 is CASSYRPSRVTYEQYF. CDR3 coding DNA: TGTGCCAGCAGCTACCGACCGTCGAGGGTAACCTACGAGCAGTACTTC. This chain uses TRBV9 with TRBJ2-7; possible D gene TRBD2, 5 bases. From germline, CDR1 is SGDLS and CDR2 YYNGEE. Trimming took off 4 bases at V and 2 bases at J, with 19 bases between the two ends. The CDR3 is made up of 16 amino acids.

The chain is built from TRBV6-1 and TRBJ2-3; 9 bases match TRBD1. The V gene's germline CDR1 is MNHNS and CDR2 SASEGT. This CDR3 has 16 amino acids. Trimming took 2 bases from V and 4 from J; bases not matched to a gene: 7. For the CDR3, the DNA is TGTGCCAGCAGTGAAATATGGACAGGGGTTGCAGATACGCAGTATTTT. Its translation is CASSEIWTGVADTQYF.